The 32 T cell receptor beta chains in this list originate from one sample, sequenced in a study of cytomegalovirus exposure and HLA in healthy donors. 60 Vbeta and 13 Jbeta primers were used in PCR. Clones were sequenced by immunoSEQ multiplex PCR, and TCRdb holds only the in-frame ones, with some missing. The top ten hold about 5.5% of the sample, which has about 110,000 clones, approximately 70% seen once. Source material: PBMCs. These receptors all come from a woman in her seventies in good health and CMV-seropositive.

The chain's CDR3 is CASSSPLGQGVDEQYF. The CDR3 coding sequence is TGTGCCAGCAGCTCGCCTCTGGGACAGGGGGTGGATGAGCAGTACTTC. This chain joins TRBV7-9 and TRBJ2-7; 11 bases line up with TRBD1. CDR1 and CDR2 from the germline V gene are SEHNR and FQNEAQ (reference sequence). This CDR3 has 16 residues. Unmatched junction bases numbered 12, after V lost 4 bases and J lost 7 bases.

The CDR3 DNA is TGTGCCAGCAGGACGACAGGGGGCTGGGGCTACACCTTC. Amino acids: CASRTTGGWGYTF. The rearrangement joins TRBV6-5 to TRBJ1-2; 10 bases match TRBD1. This CDR3 comprises 13 residues. CDR1 and CDR2 from the germline V gene are MNHEY and SVGAGI. J lost 8 bases, V lost 6 bases, and 6 bases had no gene match.

This rearrangement joins TRBV19 to TRBJ1-3; TRBD1 matches at 7 bases. The CDR3 has 16 residues. V was clipped by 3 bases and J by 1 base; unmatched bases: 6. Looked up from germline, CDR1 is LNHDA and CDR2 is SQIVND (reference sequence). The CDR3 spells CASSMIGTASGNTIYF. CDR3 nucleotide sequence: TGTGCCAGTAGTATGATCGGGACAGCTTCTGGAAACACCATATATTTT.

This clone is a singleton in its sample. J is TRBJ2-4 and V is TRBV5-1; weak D call: TRBD1 (6 bases). This CDR3 is 16 amino acids long. The V gene lost 0 bases and the J gene lost 0 bases, with 10 bases spanning the gap. The germline gives CDR1 SGHRS, CDR2 YFSETQ. This CDR3 is CASSLEGGLAKNIQYF. Here the CDR3 DNA reads TGCGCCAGCAGCTTGGAAGGGGGTCTAGCCAAAAACATTCAGTACTTC.

This sequence joins TRBV7-9 and TRBJ2-7; 7 nucleotides match TRBD2. With V trimmed by 6 bases and J by 6 bases, 8 bases remained unmatched. Germline V gene data show CDR1 as SEHNR and CDR2 as FQNEAQ (reference sequence). The CDR3 spans 13 residues. The CDR3 nucleotides are TGTGCCAGCAGGGGAAATTCGGGGGGCGAGCAGTACTTC. Encoded protein: CASRGNSGGEQYF.

CDR3 DNA sequence: TGTGCCAGCAGCTTAGGGACAGGACCCTATGGCTACACCTTC. This translates into CASSLGTGPYGYTF. The chain employs TRBV7-9 and TRBJ1-2, with 7 bases matching TRBD1. CDR3 length: 14 amino acids. Germline values: CDR1 SEHNR, CDR2 FQNEAQ (reference sequence). V lost 1 base to trimming and J lost 4 bases; unmatched junction nucleotides: 3.

This clone turned up a few times. CDR3 DNA sequence: TGTGCCAGTAGTCCCTTGGGGGGATTGGGCACAGATACGCAGTATTTT. The encoded protein is CASSPLGGLGTDTQYF. The genes are TRBV19 and TRBJ2-3; TRBD2 might be the D (6 bases). Germline V gene lookup returns CDR1 LNHDA and CDR2 SQIVND (reference sequence). Trimming shortened V by 5 bases and J by 1 base, and 16 bases separated the two germline ends. The CDR3 spans 16 residues.

V usage is TRBV6-1 and J usage is TRBJ1-6; D not certain. This CDR3 is built from 12 residues. Trimming cost V 6 bases and J 7 bases, with 7 bases left between them. Germline CDR1 reads MNHNS; CDR2 reads SASEGT. In DNA, the CDR3 is TGTGCCAGCAGGGGAGGGAATTCACCCCTCCACTTT. Encoded protein: CASRGGNSPLHF.

V usage is TRBV9 and J usage is TRBJ2-5; the match to TRBD2 covers 7 bases. V shed 0 bases, J shed 2 bases, and the junction held 13 bases outside the gene matches. Germline loops: CDR1 SGDLS, CDR2 YYNGEE. CDR3 length: 18 amino acids. In DNA, the CDR3 is TGTGCCAGCAGCGTAGGAAATTTGGGAGCGGGGATACAAGAGACCCAGTACTTC. It specifies CASSVGNLGAGIQETQYF.

V gene TRBV10-3 combines with J gene TRBJ2-3, with TRBD2 matching 13 bases. V was pared by 2 bases and J by 0 bases, with 5 bases of the junction left unmatched. Germline V gene lookup returns CDR1 ENHRY and CDR2 SYGVKD. This CDR3 is 18 amino acids long. CDR3 DNA sequence: TGTGCCATCAGTGAGGGACTAGCGGGGGTCTCTAGCACAGATACGCAGTATTTT. This gives the protein CAISEGLAGVSSTDTQYF.

This clone was seen a few times. The V and J genes are TRBV7-6 and TRBJ2-7, with a possible D match to TRBD1 (6 bases). CDR3 length equals 14 residues. Germline-derived CDR1 and CDR2 are SGHVS and FNYEAQ. The V and J ends lost 4 bases and 3 bases respectively, with 13 bases between them. The CDR3 loop reads CASSWTGQNYEQYF. The CDR3 DNA is TGTGCCAGCAGCTGGACCGGACAGAACTACGAGCAGTACTTC.

This clone was observed a few times. This sequence joins TRBV5-6 and TRBJ1-1; D not resolved. This CDR3 has 16 residues. Germline CDR1 is SGHDT and CDR2 is YYEEEE. With 0 bases removed from V and 4 bases from J, the gap between germline ends came to 16 bases. The CDR3 protein is CASSLGAGEDGTEAFF. In DNA form, the CDR3 reads TGTGCCAGCAGCTTGGGTGCCGGGGAGGACGGCACTGAAGCTTTCTTT.

This chain joins TRBV4-3 and TRBJ1-1, with TRBD1 identical over 9 bases. Germline CDR1 is LGHNA and CDR2 is YSLEER. Unmatched junction bases numbered 4, after V lost 3 bases and J lost 5 bases. The CDR3 sequence is 14 residues long. The chain's CDR3 is CASSQYRGRTEAFF. The DNA for the CDR3 is TGCGCCAGCAGCCAGTACAGGGGGCGAACTGAAGCTTTCTTT.

V usage is TRBV7-8 and J usage is TRBJ2-2; weak D call: TRBD1 (6 bases). The length of the CDR3 is 13 residues. In germline, CDR1 is SGHVS, CDR2 FQNEAQ. The CDR3 region has the DNA TGTGCAAAAAAGACAGGGAACACCGGGGAGCTGTTTTTT. This sequence encodes CAKKTGNTGELFF.

The gene calls are TRBV4-2 and TRBJ1-5, with 8 bases identical to TRBD1. Trimming cost V 4 bases and J 4 bases; bases outside gene matches: 6. The CDR3 runs to 15 residues. CDR1 is LGHNA, CDR2 YNFKEQ, per germline. In nucleotides, the CDR3 is TGTGCCAGCAGCCCTGGGACAGGTGCGAATCAGCCCCAGCATTTT. Translation gives CASSPGTGANQPQHF.

A single count supports this clone. The V and J genes are TRBV7-2 and TRBJ1-5; 7 bases line up with TRBD1. V lost 1 base, J lost 6 bases, and 12 bases stayed unmatched. Germline CDR1 reads SGHTA; CDR2 reads FQGNSA. This CDR3 is 17 amino acids long. CDR3: CASSLGAFRGLGQPQHF. In DNA, the CDR3 is TGTGCCAGCAGCTTAGGAGCGTTTAGGGGGCTCGGTCAGCCCCAGCATTTT. Full variable domain (rest looked up from reference TRBV7-2 and TRBJ1-5): GAGVSQSPSNKVTEKGKDVELRCDPISGHTALYWYRQSLGQGLEFLIYFQGNSAPDKSGLPSDRFSAERTGGSVSTLTIQRTQQEDSAVYLCASSLGAFRGLGQPQHFGDGTRLSIL.

The chain links TRBV6-5 to TRBJ1-1; D gene uncertain. The germline V and J ends were trimmed by 4 bases and 4 bases, with 4 bases remaining between them. CDR3 length: 11 amino acids. Germline-derived CDR1 and CDR2 are MNHEY and SVGAGI. In DNA, the CDR3 is TGTGCCAGCAGTTCCGGCACTGAAGCTTTCTTT. Amino acids: CASSSGTEAFF.

V is TRBV30 and J is TRBJ1-1; D unresolved. Per the germline V gene, CDR1 is GTSNPN and CDR2 is SVGIG (reference sequence). The CDR3 length is 11 residues. V lost 4 bases to trimming and J lost 4 bases, with 7 bases between them. The CDR3 loop reads CAWNRITEAFF. CDR3 coding DNA: TGTGCCTGGAATCGTATCACTGAAGCTTTCTTT.

The rearrangement joins TRBV11-3 to TRBJ2-5; D gene ambiguous. The germline CDR1 and CDR2 sequences are SGHNT and YENEEA. The CDR3 is 13 residues long. V lost 2 bases to trimming and J lost 4 bases, with 8 bases between them. CDR3 amino acids: CASSLLQAETQYF. CDR3 DNA: TGTGCCAGCAGCTTACTGCAGGCAGAGACCCAGTACTTC.

J is TRBJ1-1 and V is TRBV30; D may be TRBD1 (6 bases). The germline V and J ends were trimmed by 3 bases and 0 bases, with 11 bases remaining between them. The CDR3 runs 14 residues. Germline values: CDR1 GTSNPN, CDR2 SVGIG (reference sequence). The CDR3 loop is CAWSGQLMNTEAFF. The CDR3 DNA is TGTGCCTGGAGCGGACAGCTCATGAACACTGAAGCTTTCTTT. Combining the CDR3 with reference TRBV30 and TRBJ1-1 gives the whole variable domain SQTIHQWPATLVQPVGSPLSLECTVEGTSNPNLYWYRQAAGRGLQLLFYSVGIGQISSEVPQNLSASRPQDRQFILSSKKLLLSDSGFYLCAWSGQLMNTEAFFGQGTRLTVV.

The rearrangement joins TRBV5-8 to TRBJ1-1; a weak D match, TRBD1 (6 bases). The CDR3 runs 16 residues. Trimming removed 0 bases from V and 5 bases from J, with 17 bases in between. The V gene's germline CDR1 is SGHTS and CDR2 YDEGEE. The CDR3 reads CASSLGTAHGKTEAFF. The CDR3 nucleotides are TGTGCCAGCAGCTTGGGGACAGCCCATGGGAAAACTGAAGCTTTCTTT. Looking up the rest from reference TRBV5-8 and TRBJ1-1 gives the full variable domain: EAGVTQSPTHLIKTRGQQATLRCSPISGHTSVYWYQQALGLGLQFLLWYDEGEERNRGNFPPRFSGRQFPNYSSELNVNALELEDSALYLCASSLGTAHGKTEAFFGQGTRLTVV.

The V call is TRBV6-6, the J call TRBJ1-2, with D perhaps matching TRBD1 (6 bases). The germline V and J ends were trimmed by 6 bases and 5 bases, with 22 bases remaining between them. In germline, CDR1 is MNHNY, CDR2 SVGAGI (reference sequence). This CDR3 has 16 residues. CDR3 residues: CASSRSRGGQGYGYTF. DNA of the CDR3: TGTGCCAGCAGCCGGTCCCGGGGGGGCCAGGGGTATGGCTACACCTTC.

The DNA for the CDR3 is TGTGCCAGCATGGAGCGGGGGGCCTGGAAAGAGACCCAGTACTTC. Its protein is CASMERGAWKETQYF. The chain combines TRBV2 with TRBJ2-5; 9 nucleotides align to TRBD2. The V gene's germline CDR1 is SNHLY and CDR2 FYNNEI. V lost 7 bases to trimming and J lost 3 bases; unmatched junction nucleotides: 9. The CDR3 is 15 residues long.

The chain combines TRBV4-3 with TRBJ2-7, with 8 bases lining up with TRBD1. Germline CDR1 and CDR2: LGHNA and YSLEER. V was pared by 2 bases and J by 4 bases, with 7 bases of the junction left unmatched. There are 15 residues in the CDR3. CDR3 sequence reads: CASSQQGTGPYEQYF. CDR3 bases: TGCGCCAGCAGCCAACAAGGGACAGGACCTTACGAGCAGTACTTC.

This chain joins TRBV13 and TRBJ1-1, with a possible D match to TRBD1 (5 bases). Germline CDR1 PRHDT, CDR2 FYEKMQ (reference sequence). V lost 2 bases and J 10 bases, leaving 14 bases between the germline ends. CDR3 size: 13 residues. The CDR3 DNA reads TGTGCCAGCAGCTTACGGACCACCGGGGGAGCTTTCTTT. Translated, it gives CASSLRTTGGAFF.

The rearrangement links TRBV7-2 to TRBJ2-1; 8 bases agree with TRBD2. The V and J ends lost 0 bases and 2 bases, in that order; junction bases with no gene match: 3. In germline, CDR1 is SGHTA, CDR2 FQGNSA. The CDR3 has 16 residues. This CDR3 is CASSLAGAGAYNEQFF. DNA for the CDR3: TGTGCCAGCAGCTTAGCGGGAGCGGGGGCCTACAATGAGCAGTTCTTC.

The chain links TRBV6-1 to TRBJ1-2, with D tentatively TRBD1 (6 bases). Trimming stripped 6 bases from V and 4 bases from J, with 15 bases between. From germline, CDR1 is MNHNS and CDR2 SASEGT. The CDR3 contains 14 residues. CDR3 sequence (DNA): TGTGCCAGCAGCTCCGATGGACAGTTCTATGGCTACACCTTC. This sequence encodes CASSSDGQFYGYTF.

This rearrangement joins TRBV6-5 to TRBJ1-4; D possibly corresponds to TRBD1 (6 bases). Looked up from germline, CDR1 is MNHEY and CDR2 is SVGAGI. The V and J ends lost 0 bases and 7 bases respectively, with 12 bases between them. CDR3 length: 15 amino acids. This CDR3 is CASSYSGGRSEKLFF. CDR3 DNA: TGTGCCAGCAGTTACTCGGGGGGGCGCTCTGAAAAACTGTTTTTT.

J is TRBJ1-1 and V is TRBV5-5, with 12 bases identical to TRBD1. The trim removed 0 bases at V and 10 bases at J, leaving 7 bases unmatched. CDR3 length: 15 residues. In germline, CDR1 is SGHKS, CDR2 YYEKEE (reference sequence). The CDR3 sequence: CASSLAGTGGFVAFF. CDR3 sequence (DNA): TGTGCCAGCAGCTTGGCGGGGACAGGGGGCTTTGTAGCTTTCTTT.

This clone was seen more than once but under ten times. The V call is TRBV5-1, the J call TRBJ1-6; D is unclear. Trimming stripped 1 base from V and 10 bases from J, with 15 bases between. Germline V gene data show CDR1 as SGHRS and CDR2 as YFSETQ. The CDR3 totals 15 residues. CDR3 in amino acids: CASSLQAIFSSPLHF. The CDR3 nucleotides read TGCGCCAGCAGCTTGCAGGCCATATTCAGCTCACCCCTCCACTTT.

There are a few counts of this clone. The chain couples TRBV6-5 to TRBJ2-5, with 8 bases that match TRBD2. Germline trimming cut 4 bases from V and 5 bases from J; bases unmatched to any gene: 12. CDR3 length: 16 amino acids. Germline V lookup: CDR1 MNHEY, CDR2 SVGAGI. The CDR3, as DNA: TGTGCCAGCAGTTTAGCGGGGTCCCATTTCGGGGAGACCCAGTACTTC. Its protein is CASSLAGSHFGETQYF.

This clone was found a few times. The rearrangement links TRBV4-1 to TRBJ1-1; D is possibly TRBD1 (5 bases). V shed 2 bases and J shed 2 bases, with 30 bases lying between them. CDR1 is MGHRA and CDR2 is YSYEKL in the germline V gene. CDR3 size: 21 residues. This CDR3 is CASSQPALKQSGRTRNTEAFF. The CDR3 region has the DNA TGCGCCAGCAGCCAACCCGCGTTGAAACAGAGTGGGCGGACAAGAAACACTGAAGCTTTCTTT.